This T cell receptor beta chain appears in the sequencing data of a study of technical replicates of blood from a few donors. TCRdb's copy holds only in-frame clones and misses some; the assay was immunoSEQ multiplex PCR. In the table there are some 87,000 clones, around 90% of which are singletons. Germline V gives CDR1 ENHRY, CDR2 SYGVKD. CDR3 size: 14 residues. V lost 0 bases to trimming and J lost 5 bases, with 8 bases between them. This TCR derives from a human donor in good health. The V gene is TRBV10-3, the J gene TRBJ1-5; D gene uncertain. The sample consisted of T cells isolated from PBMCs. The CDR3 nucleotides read TGTGCCATCAGTGAGTCCGGGTCAGATCAGCCCCAGCATTTT. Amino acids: CAISESGSDQPQHF.